These 2 T cell receptor beta chains were all obtained from the same sample, sequenced in a study of T cells in Graves' hyperthyroidism and ophthalmopathy. Amplification yielded TCR beta CDR3 regions, with RNA transcripts as the source. Initially, a first-round RT-PCR of the TCR CDR3 employed the HTBI primer set. TCRdb itself ran the multiplex PCR reads through MiXCR, one entry per CDR3 protein. The repertoire consists of roughly 650,000 distinct CDR3 sequences, with 16% occurring once and the leading ten covering around 3.5%. The sequenced sample consisted of blood. These receptors all come from a woman in her 40s with Graves' ophthalmopathy.

This clonotype has ten or more counts. The chain carries TRBV2 and TRBJ2-7; a possible D gene is TRBD2 (5 bases). There are 17 residues in the CDR3. Per the germline V gene, CDR1 is SNHLY and CDR2 is FYNNEI. V was trimmed by 8 bases and J by 2 bases, leaving 25 bases between them. CDR3 DNA sequence: TGTGCCAGCGGCACCCCAACCTCGGGGATCCCTACCTACGAGCAGTACTTC. Its protein is CASGTPTSGIPTYEQYF.

This clonotype has a count of ten or more. The rearrangement uses TRBV12-3 or TRBV12-4 and TRBJ2-2; maybe TRBD1 (6 bases). The CDR3 runs to 14 residues. Deletions cut 5 bases from V and 4 bases from J, with 11 bases between. The CDR3 reads CASSEGHSTGELFF. The CDR3 DNA sequence: TGTGCCAGCAGTGAGGGACACTCCACCGGGGAGCTGTTTTTT.